This is a list of T cell receptor beta chains from one sample in a study of cytomegalovirus exposure and HLA in healthy donors. TCRdb's table, derived via immunoSEQ multiplex PCR, lists solely in-frame clones and lacks some. The sample lists over 150,000 clones, roughly 70% seen once, with 2.1% in the top ten. The sequenced sample was PBMCs. These TCRs come from a man aged 30 to 39 in good health and CMV-seronegative. CDR3s include the opening cysteine and the closing phenylalanine or tryptophan. A D gene is named only where the DNA matches it firmly. Clone size appears in some rows only: once, few, many, or a class for an expanded clone.

J gene: TRBJ2-7; clone size: .; D gene: .; V gene: TRBV7-9; CDR3 protein: CASSRQDEQYF; CDR3 DNA: TGTGCCAGCAGCAGACAGGACGAGCAGTACTTC
J gene: TRBJ1-5; clone size: .; D gene: .; V gene: TRBV2; CDR3 protein: CASSGGAGQPQHF; CDR3 DNA: TGTGCCAGCAGTGGAGGGGCGGGACAGCCCCAGCATTTT
J gene: TRBJ2-2; clone size: .; D gene: TRBD2; V gene: TRBV28; CDR3 protein: CASHYRWGLALPGELFF; CDR3 DNA: TGTGCCAGCCATTATAGATGGGGACTAGCTCTTCCCGGGGAGCTGTTTTTT
J gene: TRBJ1-2; clone size: .; D gene: .; V gene: TRBV29-1; CDR3 protein: CSALSRTNYGYTF; CDR3 DNA: TGCAGCGCCCTGTCTAGGACAAACTATGGCTACACCTTC
J gene: TRBJ1-4; clone size: .; D gene: .; V gene: TRBV15; CDR3 protein: CATSRDTGSTNEKLFF; CDR3 DNA: TGTGCCACCAGCAGAGATACGGGGTCGACTAATGAAAAACTGTTTTTT
J gene: TRBJ1-1; clone size: .; D gene: .; V gene: TRBV15; CDR3 protein: CATSSQGWTEAFF; CDR3 DNA: TGTGCCACCAGCAGTCAGGGATGGACTGAAGCTTTCTTT
J gene: TRBJ1-4; clone size: .; D gene: TRBD1; V gene: TRBV18; CDR3 protein: CASSPNRGQNEKLFF; CDR3 DNA: TGTGCCAGCTCACCTAACAGGGGACAGAATGAAAAACTGTTTTTT
J gene: TRBJ1-1; clone size: few; D gene: .; V gene: TRBV6-6; CDR3 protein: CASSNHRDDTEAFF; CDR3 DNA: TGTGCCAGCAGTAACCACAGGGACGACACTGAAGCTTTCTTT
J gene: TRBJ2-5; clone size: .; D gene: .; V gene: TRBV27; CDR3 protein: CASSFEGFGGETQYF; CDR3 DNA: TGTGCCAGCAGTTTTGAGGGTTTCGGCGGGGAGACCCAGTACTTC
J gene: TRBJ1-1; clone size: .; D gene: .; V gene: TRBV4-2; CDR3 protein: CASSQSPGTEAFF; CDR3 DNA: TGTGCCAGCAGCCAGTCCCCGGGCACTGAAGCTTTCTTT
J gene: TRBJ2-3; clone size: .; D gene: TRBD1; V gene: TRBV5-4; CDR3 protein: CASSMTGFPDTQYF; CDR3 DNA: TGTGCCAGCAGCATGACAGGGTTCCCAGATACGCAGTATTTT
J gene: TRBJ2-3; clone size: few; D gene: TRBD1; V gene: TRBV7-2; CDR3 protein: CASSPTTGGSTDTQYF; CDR3 DNA: TGTGCCAGCAGCCCAACGACAGGGGGCTCCACAGATACGCAGTATTTT
J gene: TRBJ1-2; clone size: .; D gene: .; V gene: TRBV6-5; CDR3 protein: CASFRINYGYTF; CDR3 DNA: TGTGCCAGCTTCAGGATAAACTATGGCTACACCTTC
J gene: TRBJ2-6; clone size: .; D gene: .; V gene: TRBV5-1; CDR3 protein: CASTLQASGANVLTF; CDR3 DNA: TGCGCCAGCACCCTACAGGCTTCTGGGGCCAACGTCCTGACTTTC